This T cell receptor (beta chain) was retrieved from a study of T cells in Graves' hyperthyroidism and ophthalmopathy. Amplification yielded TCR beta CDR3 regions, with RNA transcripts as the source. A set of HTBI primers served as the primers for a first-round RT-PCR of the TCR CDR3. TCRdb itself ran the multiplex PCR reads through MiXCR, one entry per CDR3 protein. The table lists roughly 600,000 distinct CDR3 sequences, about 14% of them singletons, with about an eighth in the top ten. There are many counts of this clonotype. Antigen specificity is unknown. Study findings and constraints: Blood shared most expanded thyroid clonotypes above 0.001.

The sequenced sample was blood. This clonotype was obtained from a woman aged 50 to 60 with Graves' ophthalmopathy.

CDR3 in DNA: TGTGCCAGCAGCTCACACCGGGCGGGAGGGCCTTACGAGCAGTACTTC. As protein: CASSSHRAGGPYEQYF. The chain uses TRBV11-2 and TRBJ2-7; 9 bases match TRBD2. Per the germline V gene, CDR1 is SGHAT and CDR2 is FQNNGV. The CDR3 is 16 residues long. The V gene end was trimmed by 4 bases and the J gene end by 4 bases; junction bases not matched to a gene: 11.